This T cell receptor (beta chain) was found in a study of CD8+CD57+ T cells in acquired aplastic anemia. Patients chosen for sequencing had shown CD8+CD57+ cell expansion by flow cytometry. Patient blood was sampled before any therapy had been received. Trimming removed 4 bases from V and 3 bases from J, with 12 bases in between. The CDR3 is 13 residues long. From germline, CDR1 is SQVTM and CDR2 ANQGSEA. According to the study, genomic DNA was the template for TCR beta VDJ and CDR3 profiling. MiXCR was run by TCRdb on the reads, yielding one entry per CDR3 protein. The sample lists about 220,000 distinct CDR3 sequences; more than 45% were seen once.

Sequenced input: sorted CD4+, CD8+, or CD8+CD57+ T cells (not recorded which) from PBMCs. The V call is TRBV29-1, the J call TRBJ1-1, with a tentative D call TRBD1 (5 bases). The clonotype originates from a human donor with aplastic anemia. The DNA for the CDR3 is TGCAGCGTTGTTCGGGGGTTGGACACTGAAGCTTTCTTT. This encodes CSVVRGLDTEAFF. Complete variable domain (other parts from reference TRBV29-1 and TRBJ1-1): SAVISQKPSRDICQRGTSLTIQCQVDSQVTMMFWYRQQPGQSLTLIATANQGSEATYESGFVIDKFPISRPNLTFSTLTVSNMSPEDSSIYLCSVVRGLDTEAFFGQGTRLTVV.